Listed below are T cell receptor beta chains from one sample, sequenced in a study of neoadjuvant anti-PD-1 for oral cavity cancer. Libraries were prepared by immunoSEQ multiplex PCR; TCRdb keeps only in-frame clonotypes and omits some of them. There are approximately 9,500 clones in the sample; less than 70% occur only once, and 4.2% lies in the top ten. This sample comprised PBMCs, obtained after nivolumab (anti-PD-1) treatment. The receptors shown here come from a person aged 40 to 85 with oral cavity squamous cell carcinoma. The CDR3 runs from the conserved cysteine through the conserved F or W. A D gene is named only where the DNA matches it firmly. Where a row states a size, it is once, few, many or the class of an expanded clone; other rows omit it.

CDR3 protein: CASSWTWGTGELFF; CDR3 DNA: TGCGCCAGCAGCTGGACTTGGGGGACCGGGGAGCTGTTTTTT; D gene: NA; V gene: TRBV5-1; J gene: TRBJ2-2; clone size: NA
CDR3 protein: CSAGTGIEKLFF; CDR3 DNA: TGCAGCGCCGGGACAGGGATTGAAAAACTGTTTTTT; D gene: TRBD1; V gene: TRBV29-1; J gene: TRBJ1-4; clone size: NA
CDR3 protein: CASASGIQETQYF; CDR3 DNA: TGTGCCTCCGCCTCGGGAATACAAGAGACCCAGTACTTC; D gene: NA; V gene: TRBV6-5; J gene: TRBJ2-5; clone size: once
CDR3 protein: CASSQDFGEYGYTF; CDR3 DNA: TGTGCCAGCAGCCAAGATTTTGGGGAGTATGGCTACACCTTC; D gene: NA; V gene: TRBV4-2; J gene: TRBJ1-2; clone size: NA
CDR3 protein: CASSLAGGSQPQHF; CDR3 DNA: TGTGCCAGCAGTTTGGCCGGGGGGAGTCAGCCCCAGCATTTT; D gene: NA; V gene: TRBV28; J gene: TRBJ1-5; clone size: NA
CDR3 protein: CASSRQTDSTEAFF; CDR3 DNA: TGTGCCAGCAGTCGTCAGACGGACAGCACTGAAGCTTTCTTT; D gene: NA; V gene: TRBV6-1; J gene: TRBJ1-1; clone size: few
CDR3 protein: CASSPSYGSGNTIYF; CDR3 DNA: TGCGCCAGCAGCCCATCGTACGGGTCTGGAAACACCATATATTTT; D gene: NA; V gene: TRBV5-1; J gene: TRBJ1-3; clone size: NA
CDR3 protein: CASSLAGVETQYF; CDR3 DNA: TGCGCCAGCAGCTTGGCGGGAGTAGAGACCCAGTACTTC; D gene: NA; V gene: TRBV5-1; J gene: TRBJ2-5; clone size: NA
CDR3 protein: CASSSTSDSYNEQFF; CDR3 DNA: TGTGCCAGCAGCTCCACTAGCGACTCCTACAATGAGCAGTTCTTC; D gene: TRBD2; V gene: TRBV11-2; J gene: TRBJ2-1; clone size: NA
CDR3 protein: CASSLEPGRRAEAFF; CDR3 DNA: TGTGCCAGCAGTTTAGAACCGGGGCGACGGGCTGAAGCTTTCTTT; D gene: NA; V gene: TRBV27; J gene: TRBJ1-1; clone size: NA
CDR3 protein: CASRPRQPYYEQYF; CDR3 DNA: TGTGCCAGCCGCCCGAGGCAACCCTACTACGAGCAGTACTTC; D gene: NA; V gene: TRBV28; J gene: TRBJ2-7; clone size: NA
CDR3 protein: CASPRDGDSYEQYF; CDR3 DNA: TGTGCCAGCCCCCGGGACGGAGACTCCTACGAGCAGTACTTC; D gene: NA; V gene: TRBV6-1; J gene: TRBJ2-7; clone size: NA
CDR3 protein: CSVGYFGIEGYTF; CDR3 DNA: TGCAGCGTAGGTTATTTTGGGATCGAGGGCTACACCTTC; D gene: NA; V gene: TRBV29-1; J gene: TRBJ1-2; clone size: NA
CDR3 protein: CASSDRVRGNEQFF; CDR3 DNA: TGCGCCAGCAGTGACAGGGTGAGGGGCAATGAGCAGTTCTTC; D gene: NA; V gene: TRBV10-2; J gene: TRBJ2-1; clone size: NA
CDR3 protein: CASSSSLGPADIQYF; CDR3 DNA: TGTGCCAGCAGCTCGTCGTTGGGGCCGGCGGACATTCAGTACTTC; D gene: NA; V gene: TRBV7-2; J gene: TRBJ2-4; clone size: NA
CDR3 protein: CASSPTSGTGTQYF; CDR3 DNA: TGCGCCAGCAGCCCCACTAGCGGGACCGGGACCCAGTACTTC; D gene: TRBD2; V gene: TRBV5-1; J gene: TRBJ2-5; clone size: NA
CDR3 protein: CASSPRGGYGYTF; CDR3 DNA: TGTGCCAGCAGCCCCAGGGGGGGCTATGGCTACACCTTC; D gene: TRBD1; V gene: TRBV7-8; J gene: TRBJ1-2; clone size: NA
CDR3 protein: CASCDRPNYGYTF; CDR3 DNA: TGTGCCAGTTGCGACAGGCCTAACTATGGCTACACCTTC; D gene: NA; V gene: TRBV18; J gene: TRBJ1-2; clone size: NA
CDR3 protein: CASSDPGTAQNGYTF; CDR3 DNA: TGTGCCAGCAGTGACCCAGGGACAGCTCAGAATGGCTACACCTTC; D gene: TRBD1; V gene: TRBV6-4; J gene: TRBJ1-2; clone size: NA
CDR3 protein: CASSPWTSADEQFF; CDR3 DNA: TGTGCCAGCAGCCCCTGGACCTCGGCGGATGAGCAGTTCTTC; D gene: NA; V gene: TRBV7-8; J gene: TRBJ2-1; clone size: NA
CDR3 protein: CAWRKDFNTEAFF; CDR3 DNA: TGTGCCTGGAGGAAGGACTTCAACACTGAAGCTTTCTTT; D gene: NA; V gene: TRBV30; J gene: TRBJ1-1; clone size: few
CDR3 protein: CASSSWMSDRKDF; CDR3 DNA: TGTGCCAGCAGTTCTTGGATGTCGGACAGGAAGGATTTC; D gene: TRBD1; V gene: TRBV11-2; J gene: TRBJ2-7; clone size: NA